Below, 21 T cell receptor beta chains from the same sample are listed, as sequenced in a study of T-cell memory formation after mild COVID-19. MiXCR was run by TCRdb on the 5' RACE reads, yielding one entry per CDR3 protein. This sample yields approximately 560,000 distinct CDR3 sequences, of which roughly a sixth are seen a single time; about 8.1% belongs to the top ten. What was sequenced was PBMCs or a T cell subset sorted from them (not recorded which). The receptors were sampled from an adult woman who had mild COVID-19 (a few samples of this study predate the infection). Cell type and time point are not known.

This clonotype was recorded a few times. The chain recombines TRBV5-6 with TRBJ1-2; possibly TRBD1 for D (6 bases). V was shortened by 4 bases and J by 5 bases, with 18 bases between the two germline ends. The CDR3 length is 15 residues. Germline loops: CDR1 SGHDT, CDR2 YYEEEE. The CDR3 sequence is CASSVWIGGRYGYTF. The CDR3 DNA sequence: TGTGCCAGCAGCGTCTGGATAGGGGGTCGGTATGGCTACACCTTC.

This clonotype came up many times. The chain joins TRBV7-2 to TRBJ2-3; the match to TRBD2 covers 7 bases. Germline V lookup: CDR1 SGHTA, CDR2 FQGNSA. The CDR3 is 15 amino acids. V gave up 6 bases and J gave up 4 bases; unmatched junction bases: 10. For the CDR3, the DNA is TGTGCCAGCAGTACTGGCGGGAGCTTTGCAGATACGCAGTATTTT. This encodes CASSTGGSFADTQYF.

This clonotype was observed a few times. The chain combines TRBV20-1 with TRBJ2-5; D remains ambiguous. This CDR3 is built from 10 residues. Deletions cut 5 bases from V and 5 bases from J, with 6 bases between. The germline V gene encodes CDR1 DFQATT and CDR2 SNEGSKA (reference sequence). CDR3 sequence reads: CSAFKETQYF. CDR3 bases: TGCAGTGCTTTTAAGGAGACCCAGTACTTC.

The chain recombines TRBV30 with TRBJ2-2, with D unresolved. The CDR3 extends over 16 amino acids. Germline V gene sequence: CDR1 GTSNPN, CDR2 SVGIG (reference sequence). The V and J ends lost 1 base and 0 bases respectively, with 12 bases between them. The CDR3 region is CAWSGLDTSNTGELFF. The CDR3 nucleotides read TGTGCCTGGAGTGGCCTAGATACTTCGAACACCGGGGAGCTGTTTTTT. The complete variable domain, with remaining parts taken from reference TRBV30 and TRBJ2-2, reads SQTIHQWPATLVQPVGSPLSLECTVEGTSNPNLYWYRQAAGRGLQLLFYSVGIGQISSEVPQNLSASRPQDRQFILSSKKLLLSDSGFYLCAWSGLDTSNTGELFFGEGSRLTVL.

This clonotype was found many times. The rearrangement joins TRBV6-5 to TRBJ1-1; D ambiguous. Between the trimmed V and J ends, which lost 4 bases and 5 bases, there was a span of 14 bases. The CDR3 is 14 residues long. The germline V gene has CDR1 MNHEY and CDR2 SVGAGI. The CDR3 spells CASSFGEVATEAFF. DNA for the CDR3: TGTGCCAGCAGTTTCGGAGAGGTCGCGACTGAAGCTTTCTTT.

This clonotype was observed a few times. The chain joins TRBV21-1 to TRBJ1-5. TRBV21-1 is an annotated pseudogene. The CDR3 runs 13 residues. DNA of the CDR3: TGTGCCAGCAGCAAAGGACTCAATCAGCCCCAGCATTTT. This translates into CASSKGLNQPQHF.

The chain joins TRBV19 to TRBJ2-3, with 8 bases fitting TRBD1. V shed 3 bases and J 2 bases; nucleotides not matched to a gene: 4. CDR1 LNHDA and CDR2 SQIVND come from the germline V gene (reference sequence). This CDR3 is built from 15 residues. The CDR3 coding sequence is TGTGCCAGTAGTATCAACAGGGGGAACACAGATACGCAGTATTTT. Translating it yields CASSINRGNTDTQYF.

In its sample, this clonotype was seen a few times. CDR3 nucleotides: TGCAGTGCTAGGACAGGGGGCCTGAGGGAGCAGTACTTC. Protein product: CSARTGGLREQYF. The chain uses TRBV20-1 and TRBJ2-7; 10 nucleotides match TRBD1. Germline V gene lookup returns CDR1 DFQATT and CDR2 SNEGSKA (reference sequence). V was clipped by 3 bases and J by 7 bases; unmatched bases: 6. CDR3 size: 13 residues.

The table lists this clonotype with a few counts. This chain links TRBV6-5 with TRBJ1-4, with 7 bases that match TRBD1. The V segment lost 5 bases and the J segment 0 bases; nucleotides outside the gene matches: 3. The CDR3 covers 15 residues. Germline lookup yields CDR1 MNHEY and CDR2 SVGAGI. CDR3 bases: TGTGCCAGCAGTAGGGACAGAACAACTAATGAAAAACTGTTTTTT. Residues: CASSRDRTTNEKLFF.

This clonotype was detected a few times. The chain uses TRBV27 and TRBJ1-5; 7 bases match TRBD1. This CDR3 is 14 amino acids long. CDR1 is MNHEY and CDR2 is SMNVEV in the germline V gene (reference sequence). Trimming at V came to 5 bases and at J to 3 bases, leaving 4 bases not matched to a gene. The CDR3 loop is CASSAGQLNQPQHF. Written as DNA, the CDR3 is TGTGCCAGCAGTGCGGGACAGCTCAATCAGCCCCAGCATTTT.

This clonotype occurred a few times. The rearrangement uses TRBV5-1 and TRBJ2-7; 9 bases agree with TRBD2. The junction had 5 bases not matched to a gene; V was cut back by 1 base and J by 6 bases. The CDR3 has 14 residues. Per germline, CDR1 SGHRS and CDR2 YFSETQ. The DNA of the CDR3 is TGCGCCAGCAGCTTGAATAGCGGGGGCTTCGAGCAGTACTTC. This translates into CASSLNSGGFEQYF. Using reference TRBV5-1 and TRBJ2-7 for the parts outside the CDR3, the full variable domain is KAGVTQTPRYLIKTRGQQVTLSCSPISGHRSVSWYQQTPGQGLQFLFEYFSETQRNKGNFPGRFSGRQFSNSRSEMNVSTLELGDSALYLCASSLNSGGFEQYFGPGTRLTVT.

This clonotype was recorded only once. This chain uses TRBV14 with TRBJ2-3; 7 nucleotides align to TRBD2. There are 20 residues in the CDR3. Germline CDR1 SGHDN, CDR2 FVKESK. J lost 1 base, V lost 0 bases, and 16 bases had no gene match. Written as DNA, the CDR3 is TGTGCCAGCAGCCAAGATGGGCGGAGCGGGAAAGGTGCTGGCACAGATACGCAGTATTTT. Encoded protein: CASSQDGRSGKGAGTDTQYF.

This clonotype was seen a handful of times. The chain employs TRBV4-1 and TRBJ2-7; D might be TRBD1 (5 bases). Trimming pared 0 bases from V and 3 bases from J, leaving 18 bases between. The CDR3 is made up of 17 amino acids. Germline CDR1 reads MGHRA; CDR2 reads YSYEKL. CDR3 sequence: CASSQDQGRAPLYEQYF. Written as DNA, the CDR3 is TGCGCCAGCAGCCAAGATCAGGGCAGGGCGCCCCTCTACGAGCAGTACTTC.

This clonotype has more than one count but fewer than ten. The chain uses TRBV18 and TRBJ2-2; D gene unclear. CDR1 and CDR2 (germline): KGHSH, LQKENI. Between the trimmed V and J ends, which lost 2 bases and 8 bases, there was a span of 18 bases. The CDR3 is 16 amino acids. In DNA, the CDR3 is TGTGCCAGCTCACCAAATGACCGGGCCATAACAGGGGAGCTGTTTTTT. Protein product: CASSPNDRAITGELFF.

This rearrangement joins TRBV7-2 to TRBJ2-2; D is uncertain. With 4 bases removed from V and 2 bases from J, the gap between germline ends came to 14 bases. Germline lookup yields CDR1 SGHTA and CDR2 FQGNSA. There are 16 residues in the CDR3. This CDR3 is CASSSRAGFNTGELFF. The CDR3 DNA reads as TGTGCCAGCAGCTCACGAGCCGGGTTTAACACCGGGGAGCTGTTTTTT.

The genes are TRBV27 and TRBJ2-3; TRBD1 matches at 10 bases. V was pared by 2 bases and J by 6 bases, with 11 bases of the junction left unmatched. CDR3 length equals 17 residues. The V gene's germline CDR1 is MNHEY and CDR2 SMNVEV (reference sequence). Here the CDR3 reads CASSLIGDRGPPDTQYF. The DNA of the CDR3 is TGTGCCAGCAGTTTAATCGGGGACAGGGGCCCGCCGGATACGCAGTATTTT.

The chain couples TRBV24-1 to TRBJ2-2; tentatively, D is TRBD1 (6 bases). Germline-derived CDR1 and CDR2 are KGHDR and SFDVKD. The CDR3 runs to 17 residues. V lost 5 bases, J lost 6 bases, and 21 bases lay in between. CDR3 loop: CATSASTGPVCSGELFF. In DNA form, the CDR3 reads TGTGCCACCAGTGCTTCGACAGGACCTGTTTGTTCCGGGGAGCTGTTTTTT.

This clonotype was observed a few times. The chain uses TRBV27 and TRBJ2-7, with 12 bases fitting TRBD2. V gave up 5 bases and J gave up 5 bases; unmatched junction bases: 13. The CDR3 is made up of 17 amino acids. The germline V gene encodes CDR1 MNHEY and CDR2 SMNVEV (reference sequence). The DNA of the CDR3 is TGTGCCAGCAGTCTAGAGGGACTAGCGGGTTCTGGGCACGAGCAGTACTTC. It translates to CASSLEGLAGSGHEQYF.

The chain joins TRBV27 to TRBJ2-7; TRBD1 might be the D (5 bases). This CDR3 has 15 residues. Per germline, CDR1 MNHEY and CDR2 SMNVEV (reference sequence). V shed 5 bases and J shed 5 bases, with 19 bases lying between them. The CDR3, as DNA: TGTGCCAGCAGTGTCTATTCAGGGATTTCCCACGAGCAGTACTTC. Residues: CASSVYSGISHEQYF.

This clonotype was picked up a small number of times. This chain uses TRBV9 with TRBJ2-3; D ambiguous. Deletions cut 0 bases from V and 5 bases from J, with 10 bases between. Germline values: CDR1 SGDLS, CDR2 YYNGEE. This CDR3 is built from 14 residues. The CDR3 bases are TGTGCCAGCAGCGTAGATGGTCGGCTAGATACGCAGTATTTT. This sequence encodes CASSVDGRLDTQYF. Together with reference TRBV9 and TRBJ2-3, the CDR3 gives the full variable domain: DSGVTQTPKHLITATGQRVTLRCSPRSGDLSVYWYQQSLDQGLQFLIQYYNGEERAKGNILERFSAQQFPDLHSELNLSSLELGDSALYFCASSVDGRLDTQYFGPGTRLTVL.

This clonotype was seen only a few times. The genes are TRBV6-6 and TRBJ2-7; no clear D gene. Germline assignment: CDR1 MNHNY and CDR2 SVGAGI (reference sequence). The length of the CDR3 is 12 residues. CDR3: CAHAAVPYEQYF. CDR3 nucleotides: TGTGCTCATGCGGCTGTCCCCTACGAGCAGTACTTC.